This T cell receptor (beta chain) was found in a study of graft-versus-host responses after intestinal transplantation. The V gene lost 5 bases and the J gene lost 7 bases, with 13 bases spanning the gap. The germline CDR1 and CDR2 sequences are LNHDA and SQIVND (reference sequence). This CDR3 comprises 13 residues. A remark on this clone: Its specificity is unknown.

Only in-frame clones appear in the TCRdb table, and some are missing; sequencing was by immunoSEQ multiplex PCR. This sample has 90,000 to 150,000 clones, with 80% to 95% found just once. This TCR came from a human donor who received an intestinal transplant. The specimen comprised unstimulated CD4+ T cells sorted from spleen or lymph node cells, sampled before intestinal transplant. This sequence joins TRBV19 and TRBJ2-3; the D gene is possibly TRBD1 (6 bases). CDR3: CASSPLDRNTQYF. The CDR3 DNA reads TGTGCCAGTAGTCCACTCGACAGGAATACGCAGTATTTT.